What follows are 21 T cell receptor beta chains derived from one specimen sequenced in a study of cytomegalovirus exposure and HLA in healthy donors. Using immunoSEQ multiplex PCR, the repertoire was profiled, and TCRdb retains in-frame clones only, with some absent. The profile shows 230,000 or so clones, approximately 86% of them singletons. Input material: PBMCs. All receptors derive from a woman aged 18-29 years in good health and CMV-seronegative.

The V and J genes are TRBV25-1 and TRBJ1-1; D may be TRBD1 (6 bases). Trimming pared 2 bases from V and 3 bases from J, leaving 19 bases between. There are 17 residues in the CDR3. CDR1 and CDR2 (germline): MGHDK, SYGVNS. This CDR3 reads CASSEIGGGAGHTEAFF. CDR3 coding DNA: TGTGCCAGCAGTGAAATTGGGGGCGGAGCGGGACACACTGAAGCTTTCTTT.

The chain couples TRBV18 to TRBJ2-3; possibly TRBD1 for D (5 bases). Germline loops: CDR1 KGHSH, CDR2 LQKENI. V lost 1 base to trimming and J lost 6 bases, with 5 bases between them. The CDR3 is made up of 12 amino acids. The CDR3 region is CASSPQGDTQYF. The CDR3 nucleotides read TGTGCCAGCTCACCACAGGGGGATACGCAGTATTTT.

The rearrangement uses TRBV9 and TRBJ2-7, with D possibly being TRBD1 (5 bases). Germline loops: CDR1 SGDLS, CDR2 YYNGEE. V gave up 3 bases and J gave up 6 bases, with 13 bases separating them. The CDR3 totals 13 residues. The CDR3 protein is CASSGSGKSEQYF. The CDR3 DNA reads as TGTGCCAGCAGCGGATCAGGGAAATCCGAGCAGTACTTC.

The chain joins TRBV28 to TRBJ1-1, with D possibly being TRBD1 (5 bases). V was shortened by 1 base and J by 7 bases, with 10 bases between the two germline ends. The germline gives CDR1 MDHEN, CDR2 SYDVKM. This CDR3 is built from 13 residues. The CDR3 region is CASSLYSGGEAFF. The CDR3 DNA reads TGTGCCAGCAGTTTATATTCCGGGGGTGAAGCTTTCTTT.

The chain combines TRBV10-3 with TRBJ2-1, with D maybe TRBD2 (6 bases). Germline CDR1 ENHRY, CDR2 SYGVKD. The CDR3 is 12 residues long. Between the trimmed V and J ends, which lost 10 bases and 6 bases, there was a span of 13 bases. CDR3 DNA sequence: TGTGCCAACTCCCGTAGCGGCAATGAGCAGTTCTTC. This encodes CANSRSGNEQFF.

This clone was seen only a few times. This chain uses TRBV14 with TRBJ2-7; D may be TRBD2 (6 bases). Trimming took 1 base from V and 0 from J, leaving 19 bases between them. CDR1 is SGHDN, CDR2 FVKESK, per germline. This CDR3 region has 18 residues. The CDR3 DNA reads as TGTGCCAGCAGCCAAGTATCACCGGGAGCCCCCAGCTCCTACGAGCAGTACTTC. The encoded protein is CASSQVSPGAPSSYEQYF.

This sequence joins TRBV5-6 and TRBJ2-2, with 7 bases fitting TRBD1. Trimming removed 1 base from V and 7 bases from J; junction bases left unmatched: 10. The CDR3 totals 16 residues. Germline CDR1 reads SGHDT; CDR2 reads YYEEEE. The CDR3 DNA is TGTGCCAGCAGCTTGACGATAGGGGGCGCCCGCGGGGAGCTGTTTTTT. The encoded protein is CASSLTIGGARGELFF.

The chain combines TRBV28 with TRBJ2-7, with D unclear. Trimming shortened V by 3 bases and J by 1 base, and 7 bases separated the two germline ends. The CDR3 has 13 amino acids. Germline V gene data show CDR1 as MDHEN and CDR2 as SYDVKM. The CDR3, as DNA: TGTGCCAGCAGTTTGACTGAATCCTACGAGCAGTACTTC. It encodes CASSLTESYEQYF.

The chain links TRBV11-2 to TRBJ1-1; TRBD1 matches 7 bases. This CDR3 contains 14 residues. Per the germline V gene, CDR1 is SGHAT and CDR2 is FQNNGV. V lost 8 bases to trimming and J lost 3 bases; unmatched junction nucleotides: 9. CDR3: CASAGLQGYTEAFF. For the CDR3, the DNA is TGTGCCAGCGCAGGACTACAGGGGTACACTGAAGCTTTCTTT.

CDR3 nucleotide sequence: TGTGCCAGCAGCCCTTACAGGGGGAACACTGAAGCTTTCTTT. It yields the protein CASSPYRGNTEAFF. The genes are TRBV6-1 and TRBJ1-1; 7 nucleotides line up with TRBD1. After removal of 6 bases from V and 1 base from J, the junction contained 5 bases not matched to a gene. The CDR3 is 14 amino acids. From germline, CDR1 is MNHNS and CDR2 SASEGT.

The chain is built from TRBV7-9 and TRBJ2-7, with D hard to call. V lost 1 base and J 5 bases, leaving 6 bases between the germline ends. The CDR3 runs 12 residues. Germline values: CDR1 SEHNR, CDR2 FQNEAQ (reference sequence). CDR3 region: CASSLGADEQYF. CDR3 bases: TGTGCCAGCAGCTTAGGGGCAGACGAGCAGTACTTC.

The chain recombines TRBV11-2 with TRBJ2-3, with 7 bases matching TRBD1. Trimming cost V 2 bases and J 2 bases; bases outside gene matches: 4. Germline loops: CDR1 SGHAT, CDR2 FQNNGV. The CDR3 sequence is 15 residues long. CDR3 bases: TGTGCCAGCAGCTTATCAGGGGGTCCCACAGATACGCAGTATTTT. This codes for CASSLSGGPTDTQYF. Combining the CDR3 with reference TRBV11-2 and TRBJ2-3 gives the whole variable domain EAGVAQSPRYKIIEKRQSVAFWCNPISGHATLYWYQQILGQGPKLLIQFQNNGVVDDSQLPKDRFSAERLKGVDSTLKIQPAKLEDSAVYLCASSLSGGPTDTQYFGPGTRLTVL.

This chain joins TRBV4-2 and TRBJ2-1; no clear D gene. CDR1 and CDR2 from the germline V gene are LGHNA and YNFKEQ. This CDR3 region has 14 residues. V was cut by 0 bases and J by 6 bases, with 9 bases left in between. CDR3 sequence reads: CASSQELSLNEQFF. Here the CDR3 DNA reads TGTGCCAGCAGCCAAGAGTTATCCCTCAATGAGCAGTTCTTC.

The rearrangement links TRBV28 to TRBJ2-7; 15 nucleotides match TRBD2. The V gene's germline CDR1 is MDHEN and CDR2 SYDVKM. The CDR3 has 17 residues. V dropped 6 bases and J dropped 6; count of bases not matched to a gene: 12. The CDR3 DNA reads as TGTGCCAGCAGACCCCCGACAGGGACTAGCGGGAGGTCCGAGCAGTACTTC. Its protein is CASRPPTGTSGRSEQYF.

The J gene is TRBJ2-7, the V gene TRBV7-9, with TRBD1 identical over 7 bases. The V and J ends lost 3 bases and 2 bases, in that order; junction bases with no gene match: 1. The CDR3 totals 13 residues. The germline gives CDR1 SEHNR, CDR2 FQNEAQ (reference sequence). The CDR3 loop reads CASSLGQPYEQYF. The CDR3 coding sequence is TGTGCCAGCAGCTTGGGACAGCCCTACGAGCAGTACTTC.

The chain joins TRBV5-6 to TRBJ1-2, with D hard to call. This CDR3 contains 14 residues. CDR1 and CDR2 from the germline V gene are SGHDT and YYEEEE. The ends were cut back, 5 bases at V and 3 bases at J, with 14 bases in the middle. The CDR3, as DNA: TGTGCCAGCAGACGACTGACGCCCGACTATGGCTACACCTTC. Protein sequence: CASRRLTPDYGYTF. The full variable domain, its missing parts supplied by reference TRBV5-6 and TRBJ1-2, is DAGVTQSPTHLIKTRGQQVTLRCSPKSGHDTVSWYQQALGQGPQFIFQYYEEEERQRGNFPDRFSGHQFPNYSSELNVNALLLGDSALYLCASRRLTPDYGYTFGSGTRLTVV.

V usage is TRBV19 and J usage is TRBJ2-1; D is perhaps TRBD1 (7 bases). Trimming left V 5 bases short and J 4 bases short, with 18 bases between. Per germline, CDR1 LNHDA and CDR2 SQIVND (reference sequence). This CDR3 contains 16 residues. The CDR3 DNA reads as TGTGCCAGTAGTTGGAGAGGTCAGGGGGGATACAATGAGCAGTTCTTC. Encoded protein: CASSWRGQGGYNEQFF.

The chain joins TRBV19 to TRBJ2-7, with 8 bases lining up with TRBD2. V lost 3 bases, J lost 3 bases, and 7 bases stayed unmatched. In germline, CDR1 is LNHDA, CDR2 SQIVND (reference sequence). CDR3 length: 15 amino acids. CDR3 in amino acids: CASSIRTSPFYEQYF. The CDR3 DNA reads TGTGCCAGTAGTATTAGGACTAGCCCCTTCTACGAGCAGTACTTC.

This chain joins TRBV9 and TRBJ2-1; 15 nucleotides match TRBD2. The V gene end was trimmed by 0 bases and the J gene end by 10 bases; junction bases not matched to a gene: 2. Germline lookup yields CDR1 SGDLS and CDR2 YYNGEE. The CDR3 spans 15 residues. Written as DNA, the CDR3 is TGTGCCAGCAGCGTAGATGGACTAGCGGGAGGGGAGCAGTTCTTC. This codes for CASSVDGLAGGEQFF.

This clone was seen just once. The rearrangement uses TRBV6-6 and TRBJ2-7; D is unclear. Germline lookup yields CDR1 MNHNY and CDR2 SVGAGI (reference sequence). The CDR3 loop spans 11 amino acids. The V gene lost 10 bases and the J gene lost 0 bases, with 7 bases spanning the gap. The CDR3 sequence is CATVASYEQYF. In nucleotides, the CDR3 is TGTGCCACAGTGGCCTCCTACGAGCAGTACTTC.

The V gene is TRBV6-5, the J gene TRBJ1-2; 8 positions match TRBD1. CDR3 length: 14 amino acids. Trimming cost V 6 bases and J 4 bases; bases outside gene matches: 7. CDR1 MNHEY and CDR2 SVGAGI come from the germline V gene. Here the CDR3 reads CASSPRGQPYGYTF. Written as DNA, the CDR3 is TGTGCCAGCAGCCCCAGGGGGCAACCCTATGGCTACACCTTC.